What follows are 9 T cell receptor beta chains derived from one specimen sequenced in a study of tumor-infiltrating lymphocytes in oesophageal squamous cell carcinoma. Each CDR3 protein gets one entry after TCRdb re-called the PCR reads with MiXCR. The sample holds roughly 12,000 distinct CDR3 sequences, roughly 51% seen once. The sample consisted of esophageal tumor tissue. The receptors shown here come from a female donor with esophageal squamous cell carcinoma.

The rearrangement joins TRBV7-8 to TRBJ2-7; 7 bases line up with TRBD2. The germline V gene has CDR1 SGHVS and CDR2 FQNEAQ. V shed 5 bases and J 7 bases; nucleotides not matched to a gene: 14. The CDR3 is 15 amino acids. DNA of the CDR3: TGTGCCAGCAGCCTGGGAGGGGCCACCTACAATGAGCAGTACTTC. It yields the protein CASSLGGATYNEQYF. Looking up the rest from reference TRBV7-8 and TRBJ2-7 gives the full variable domain: GAGVSQSPRYKVAKRGQDVALRCDPISGHVSLFWYQQALGQGPEFLTYFQNEAQLDKSGLPSDRFFAERPEGSVSTLKIQRTQQEDSAVYLCASSLGGATYNEQYFGPGTRLTVT.

This clonotype occurred many times. The chain couples TRBV5-1 to TRBJ2-3, with D perhaps TRBD1 (7 bases). The CDR3 runs to 13 residues. V lost 5 bases and J lost 4, with 11 bases in between. Looked up from germline, CDR1 is SGHRS and CDR2 is YFSETQ. The CDR3 reads CASRGRGADTQYF. The CDR3 DNA follows: TGCGCCAGCAGGGGCAGGGGGGCAGATACGCAGTATTTT.

This clonotype was detected a few times. A much larger clonotype is one base distant, so this may be a read error. The chain combines TRBV2 with TRBJ2-4, with unresolved D. CDR3 size: 11 residues. Germline loops: CDR1 SNHLY, CDR2 FYNNEI. CDR3 DNA sequence: TGTGCCAGCAGTGAGACCCTGAACGAGTTCTTC. Translating gives CASSETLNEFF.

The chain uses TRBV6-5 and TRBJ2-5; TRBD2 might be the D (6 bases). The end of the DNA fits TRBJ2-1 better, so the J call may be wrong. From germline, CDR1 is MNHEY and CDR2 SVGAGI. CDR3 length: 15 residues. This chain's CDR3 is CASSYGAGRPYEQFF. CDR3 coding DNA: TGTGCCAGCAGTTACGGAGCGGGCCGTCCCTACGAGCAGTTCTTC.

The V gene is TRBV12-3 or TRBV12-4, the J gene TRBJ1-2; maybe TRBD1 (6 bases). Trimming pared 6 bases from V and 4 bases from J, leaving 12 bases between. The CDR3 sequence is 13 residues long. The CDR3 loop is CASSPTGSYGYTF. CDR3 bases: TGTGCCAGCAGCCCAACAGGGAGCTATGGCTACACCTTC.

The V gene is TRBV7-6, the J gene TRBJ1-1, with D uncertain. Germline loops: CDR1 SGHVS, CDR2 FNYEAQ. This CDR3 spans 14 amino acids. The germline V and J ends were trimmed by 5 bases and 2 bases, with 12 bases remaining between them. The CDR3 is CASSPTGLNTEAFF. DNA of the CDR3: TGTGCCAGCAGCCCGACCGGACTTAACACTGAAGCTTTCTTT.

This chain connects TRBV5-1 to TRBJ2-6; a possible D gene is TRBD1 (5 bases). The CDR3 is 14 residues long. Trimming took 0 bases from V and 6 from J, leaving 7 bases between them. CDR1 is SGHRS, CDR2 YFSETQ, per germline. The CDR3 spells CASSLEQVANVLTF. CDR3 DNA: TGCGCCAGCAGCTTGGAACAGGTGGCCAACGTCCTGACTTTC.

This clonotype appeared a few times. The CDR3 here is CASSLTGGVSGANVLTF. The CDR3 nucleotides are TGTGCCAGCAGCCTGACAGGGGGAGTCTCTGGGGCCAACGTCCTGACTTTC. The rearrangement joins TRBV7-2 to TRBJ2-6, with TRBD1 identical over 9 bases. Trimming removed 5 bases from V and 0 bases from J; junction bases left unmatched: 5. CDR3 size: 17 residues. Germline loops: CDR1 SGHTA, CDR2 FQGNSA.

The rearrangement uses TRBV4-2 and TRBJ2-5, with 8 bases that match TRBD2. The J call may not be correct, given that the DNA end is closer to TRBJ2-1. CDR1 LGHNA and CDR2 YNFKEQ come from the germline V gene. The CDR3 runs to 16 residues. DNA of the CDR3: TGTGCCAGCAGCCAAGGTTCGGGGGGGTTTTACAATGAGCAGTTCTTC. Translating gives CASSQGSGGFYNEQFF.